This is a list of T cell receptor beta chains from one sample in a study of post-analysis software for immune sequencing data. MiXCR, applied by TCRdb to the PCR reads, yields one record per CDR3 protein. Of fewer than 550,000 distinct CDR3 sequences in the sample, around 36% were seen once. Sequencing was performed on blood. The receptors here all came from a girl aged 2-17 years with multiple sclerosis. Each CDR3 is given with its conserved first and last residue. A D gene is named only where the DNA matches it firmly. Size is omitted from some rows. Given values are once, few, many or a class for expanded clones.

cdr3_length j_call v_call clone_size d_call cdr3_aa cdr3_nt
12 TRBJ2-5 TRBV28 NA NA CASGKVGGTQYF TGTGCCAGCGGCAAGGTCGGCGGGACCCAGTACTTC
15 TRBJ2-5 TRBV6-2/TRBV6-3 NA NA CASRRFAGAGETQYF TGTGCCAGCAGAAGATTTGCGGGGGCCGGGGAGACCCAGTACTTC
16 TRBJ2-7 TRBV15 NA TRBD2 CATSAGLAGVAYEQYF TGTGCCACCAGCGCGGGACTAGCGGGGGTCGCCTACGAGCAGTACTTC
14 TRBJ2-1 TRBV11-3 NA TRBD2 CASSKTASGVEQFF TGTGCCAGCAGCAAAACGGCGAGCGGGGTTGAGCAGTTCTTC
17 TRBJ2-3 TRBV6-1 NA NA CASSIYPGGGSTDTQYF TGTGCCAGCAGTATATACCCCGGAGGTGGGAGCACAGATACGCAGTATTTT
13 TRBJ2-5 TRBV11-2 few NA CASSPRHRETQYF TGTGCCAGCAGCCCCCGACATCGGGAGACCCAGTACTTC
15 TRBJ1-1 TRBV7-6 NA TRBD1 CVSSPGQGMNTEAFF TGTGTCAGCAGCCCTGGACAGGGAATGAACACTGAAGCTTTCTTT
16 TRBJ2-3 TRBV5-1 NA TRBD1 CASSLRQGEGTDTQYF TGCGCCAGCAGCTTGCGACAGGGGGAAGGCACAGATACGCAGTATTTT
13 TRBJ1-1 TRBV6-5 NA NA CASSYTVNTEAFF TGTGCCAGCAGTTACACCGTGAACACTGAAGCTTTCTTT
15 TRBJ1-4 TRBV12-3/TRBV12-4 NA NA CASSSYQQGDEKLFF TGTGCCAGCAGTTCTTATCAACAGGGAGATGAAAAACTGTTTTTT
14 TRBJ1-5 TRBV20-1 NA NA CSARQDRANQPQHF TGCAGTGCTAGACAGGATCGAGCTAATCAGCCCCAGCATTTT
16 TRBJ2-5 TRBV10-3 many NA CAIRSSEDSSQETQYF TGTGCCATCAGATCGAGTGAGGACAGCTCTCAAGAGACCCAGTACTTC
14 TRBJ2-3 TRBV5-1 NA TRBD1 CASSPTGVRNTQYF TGCGCCAGCAGCCCCACAGGGGTCCGGAATACGCAGTATTTT
17 TRBJ2-5 TRBV4-1 many TRBD1 CASSQYYRDREGETQYF TGCGCCAGCAGCCAGTATTACCGGGACAGGGAGGGGGAGACCCAGTACTTC
16 TRBJ1-1 TRBV4-1 NA NA CASSQVGGGPNTEAFF TGCGCCAGCAGCCAAGTAGGGGGGGGTCCCAACACTGAAGCTTTCTTT
14 TRBJ2-5 TRBV12-3/TRBV12-4 few TRBD2 CASSTTSGGETQYF TGTGCCAGCAGCACAACTAGCGGGGGAGAGACCCAGTACTTC
12 TRBJ2-3 TRBV16 NA NA CASSRDRPAQYF TGTGCCAGCAGCCGGGACCGCCCAGCGCAGTATTTT
13 TRBJ1-5 TRBV10-2 NA TRBD1 CAGSFGQVQPQHF TGCGCCGGCAGTTTCGGACAGGTCCAGCCCCAGCATTTT
15 TRBJ2-7 TRBV10-3 few TRBD1 CAGQPDRGSIYEQYF TGTGCCGGCCAGCCCGACAGGGGGTCCATCTACGAGCAGTACTTC
14 TRBJ2-5 TRBV4-1 NA TRBD1 CASSQGDRVETQYF TGCGCCAGCAGCCAAGGTGACAGGGTTGAGACCCAGTACTTC
14 TRBJ1-5 TRBV12-3/TRBV12-4 NA NA CASSLRDNNQPQHF TGTGCCAGCAGTTTGAGGGACAACAATCAGCCCCAGCATTTT
18 TRBJ2-7 TRBV7-9 NA TRBD1 CASSLAQPYRGRTYEQYF TGTGCCAGCAGTTTAGCACAGCCGTACAGGGGCAGAACCTACGAGCAGTACTTC
17 TRBJ1-1 TRBV6-1 NA NA CASSEKGPWVMDTEAFF TGTGCCAGCAGTGAAAAGGGACCCTGGGTTATGGACACTGAAGCTTTCTTT
14 TRBJ2-7 TRBV6-6 few NA CASSAFGTPYEQYF TGTGCCAGCAGTGCATTCGGGACCCCATACGAGCAGTACTTC
14 TRBJ2-7 TRBV10-3 NA TRBD1 CAISEFQGAGEQYF TGTGCCATCAGTGAGTTCCAGGGGGCTGGGGAGCAGTACTTC
17 TRBJ2-2 TRBV11-1 few TRBD2 CASSRLAGGINTGELFF TGTGCCAGCAGCCGACTAGCGGGGGGGATAAACACCGGGGAGCTGTTTTTT
14 TRBJ2-4 TRBV27 NA NA CASSSNREANIQYF TGTGCCAGCAGTTCGAACAGGGAGGCAAACATTCAGTACTTC
17 TRBJ2-2 TRBV5-1 few NA CASSSLPGTTIAGELFF TGCGCCAGCAGCTCCCTACCTGGGACAACGATAGCCGGGGAGCTGTTTTTT
15 TRBJ2-7 TRBV20-1 NA NA CSAGSDRLISYEQYF TGCAGTGCTGGGAGCGACCGTTTAATCTCCTACGAGCAGTACTTC
17 TRBJ2-7 TRBV5-1 few TRBD1 CASSPQPGTGVSYEQYF TGCGCCAGCAGCCCCCAACCCGGGACAGGGGTCTCCTACGAGCAGTACTTC
15 TRBJ2-3 TRBV7-2 few NA CASSLGGLGADTQYF TGTGCCAGCAGCTTAGGGGGTCTAGGCGCGGATACGCAGTATTTT
11 TRBJ1-1 TRBV12-3/TRBV12-4 NA TRBD1 CASRTGEEAFF TGTGCCAGCAGGACAGGGGAGGAAGCTTTCTTT
13 TRBJ2-7 TRBV2 few TRBD1 CASTGQGVYEQYF TGTGCCAGCACGGGACAGGGGGTTTACGAGCAGTACTTC
15 TRBJ2-5 TRBV6-2/TRBV6-3 few TRBD2 CASRSLAGGQETQYF TGTGCCAGCAGGTCACTAGCGGGGGGCCAGGAGACCCAGTACTTC
14 TRBJ1-3 TRBV10-3 NA NA CAIRPGDSGNTIYF TGTGCCATCAGGCCCGGGGACTCTGGAAACACCATATATTTT
17 TRBJ1-1 TRBV7-7 NA TRBD1 CASSLVWDTGGGTEAFF TGTGCTAGCAGCTTAGTCTGGGACACAGGGGGTGGAACTGAAGCTTTCTTT
14 TRBJ2-7 TRBV7-9 NA NA CASSANGGAYEQYF TGTGCCAGCAGCGCGAACGGGGGCGCCTACGAGCAGTACTTC
17 TRBJ2-3 TRBV10-3 few TRBD2 CAISDPGLADTTDTQYF TGTGCCATCAGTGACCCGGGACTAGCGGACACCACAGATACGCAGTATTTT
12 TRBJ2-7 TRBV5-1 NA NA CASSLGRQGQYF TGCGCCAGCAGCTTGGGGCGGCAGGGGCAGTACTTC
15 TRBJ2-1 TRBV6-6 few TRBD1 CASSPPGGTYNEQFF TGTGCCAGCAGTCCACCAGGGGGCACCTACAATGAGCAGTTCTTC
14 TRBJ2-1 TRBV25-1 few NA CASSPLGPGNEQFF TGTGCCAGCAGCCCCCTGGGGCCGGGAAATGAGCAGTTCTTC
18 TRBJ2-3 TRBV11-2 few TRBD2 CASSLSAGGFGGTDTQYF TGTGCCAGCAGCTTATCAGCGGGGGGATTCGGGGGCACAGATACGCAGTATTTT
13 TRBJ2-7 TRBV18 NA TRBD1 CASSPDRQEPQYF TGTGCCAGCTCACCGGACAGGCAAGAGCCCCAGTACTTC
15 TRBJ1-4 TRBV29-1 NA NA CSVAGRTGPNEKLFF TGCAGCGTTGCCGGACGAACGGGACCTAATGAAAAACTGTTTTTT
14 TRBJ2-2 TRBV27 once NA CASSWRENTGELFF TGTGCCAGCAGTTGGCGGGAGAACACCGGGGAGCTGTTTTTT
13 TRBJ2-5 TRBV12-5 NA NA CASGPTGSTRQYF TGTGCTAGTGGTCCAACAGGGTCTACTAGGCAGTACTTC
12 TRBJ2-7 TRBV4-1 few NA CASSQDMDEQYF TGCGCCAGCAGCCAAGATATGGACGAGCAGTACTTC
11 TRBJ2-5 TRBV24-1 NA NA CATSYEETQYF TGTGCCACCAGTTACGAAGAGACCCAGTACTTC
14 TRBJ2-7 TRBV25-1 few NA CASSDGGEPYEQYF TGTGCCAGCAGTGATGGAGGAGAACCGTACGAGCAGTACTTC
15 TRBJ2-7 TRBV4-1 NA NA CASSQVPDWRHEQYF TGCGCCAGCAGCCAAGTCCCGGACTGGCGGCACGAGCAGTACTTC
15 TRBJ2-7 TRBV7-9 few TRBD1 CASSLMWTGGHEQYF TGTGCCAGCAGCTTAATGTGGACAGGGGGCCACGAGCAGTACTTC